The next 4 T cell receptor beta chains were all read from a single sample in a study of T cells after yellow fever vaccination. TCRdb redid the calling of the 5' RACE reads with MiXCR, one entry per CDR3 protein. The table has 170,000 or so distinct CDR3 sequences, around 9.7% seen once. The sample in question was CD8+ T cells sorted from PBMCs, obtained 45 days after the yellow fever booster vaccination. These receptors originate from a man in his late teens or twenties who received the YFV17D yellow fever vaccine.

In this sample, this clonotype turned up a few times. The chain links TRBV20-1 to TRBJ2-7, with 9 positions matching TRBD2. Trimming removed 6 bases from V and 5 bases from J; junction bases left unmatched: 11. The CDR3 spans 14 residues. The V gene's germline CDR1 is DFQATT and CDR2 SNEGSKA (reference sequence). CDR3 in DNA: TGCAGTGCCAAAGCGGGGGGAGGGGCCCACGAGCAGTACGTC. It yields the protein CSAKAGGGAHEQYV.

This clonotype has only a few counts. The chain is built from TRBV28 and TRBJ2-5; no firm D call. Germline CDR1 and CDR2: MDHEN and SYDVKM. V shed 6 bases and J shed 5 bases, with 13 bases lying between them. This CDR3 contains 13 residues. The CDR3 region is CASRILGWETQYF. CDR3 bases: TGTGCCAGCAGGATCCTAGGGTGGGAGACCCAGTACTTC.

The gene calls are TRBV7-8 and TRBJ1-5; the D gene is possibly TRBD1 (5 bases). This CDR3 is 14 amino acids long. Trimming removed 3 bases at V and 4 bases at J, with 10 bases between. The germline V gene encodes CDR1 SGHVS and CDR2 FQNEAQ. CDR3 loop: CASSLGRENQPQHF. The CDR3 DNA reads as TGTGCCAGCAGCTTGGGACGGGAGAATCAGCCCCAGCATTTT.

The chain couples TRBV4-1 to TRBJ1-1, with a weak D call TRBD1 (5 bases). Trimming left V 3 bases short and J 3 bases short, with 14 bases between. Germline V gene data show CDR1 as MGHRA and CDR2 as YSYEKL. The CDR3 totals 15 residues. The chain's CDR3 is CASSQPLGPDTEAFF. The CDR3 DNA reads TGCGCCAGCAGCCAGCCGTTGGGACCAGACACTGAAGCTTTCTTT.